A selection of T cell receptor beta chains follows, all from one sample in a study of blood T cell repertoires in COVID-19. TCRdb's table, derived via immunoSEQ multiplex PCR, lists solely in-frame clones and lacks some. The sample holds approximately 440,000 clones, about 91% seen once. The sample consisted of peripheral blood. Receptors were obtained from a woman aged 45-65 years with COVID-19, enrolled during active disease. Both conserved end residues are trimmed from each CDR3. Fields, in order: V gene, D gene, J gene, CDR3 protein. The D gene is left open where the match is weak.

TRBV5-5	-	TRBJ1-2	ASSFLQGYGYT
TRBV6-2/TRBV6-3	TRBD2	TRBJ2-3	ASSPWLAGVTDTQY
TRBV19	TRBD1	TRBJ2-1	ASSIGGGDEQF
TRBV30	-	TRBJ1-2	AWSVGGRGYT
TRBV10-2	-	TRBJ1-1	ASRTVNTEAF
TRBV21-1	-	TRBJ1-2	ASNPTGTNYGYT
TRBV28	TRBD2	TRBJ2-1	ASRRILADNEQF
TRBV12-3/TRBV12-4	-	TRBJ1-2	ASSLSRQDGYT
TRBV7-9	-	TRBJ1-1	ASSLFGVNTEAF
TRBV5-8	-	TRBJ2-1	ASSADRDISYNEQF
TRBV6-5	TRBD1	TRBJ1-1	ASTLRTGMNTEAF
TRBV7-8	-	TRBJ1-2	ASSPTLETNYGYT
TRBV7-5	-	TRBJ1-3	ARTPGQSTSEPSGNTIY
TRBV5-6	TRBD1	TRBJ1-2	ASSLTGAGYT
TRBV3-1/TRBV3-2	-	TRBJ2-7	ASSQGGLHEQY
TRBV19	-	TRBJ2-7	ASSIERSSYEQY
TRBV6-5	-	TRBJ1-3	ASSYGQEIYEGTIY
TRBV5-4	TRBD1	TRBJ1-4	ASSDSPGQGAEKLF
TRBV29-1	-	TRBJ2-7	SVRGGNSYEQY
TRBV24-1	-	TRBJ1-2	ATSEEGSGYT
TRBV30	-	TRBJ1-2	AWNSGDSSYGYT
TRBV19	TRBD1	TRBJ1-1	ASSMRYGGMVVVGTDMNTEAF
TRBV13	-	TRBJ2-3	ASSPSRGGDTDTQY
TRBV27	TRBD1	TRBJ1-2	ASSLRQGYGYT
TRBV5-6	-	TRBJ1-1	ASSYPGGLNTEAF
TRBV19	-	TRBJ1-3	ASSIREFSGNTIY
TRBV4-1	-	TRBJ1-1	ASSQRNTFLTEAF
TRBV6-5	-	TRBJ1-1	ASSSGDDTEAF
TRBV12-3/TRBV12-4	-	TRBJ1-2	ASSPGSEGGYT
TRBV4-1	TRBD2	TRBJ2-1	ASSLSSSALAGDLNEQF
TRBV11-2	TRBD2	TRBJ2-1	ASSLRRGALKLYNEQF
TRBV5-1	-	TRBJ1-2	ASKDSTNYGYT
TRBV5-1	TRBD2	TRBJ2-5	ASSLSGGQPGETQY
TRBV2	TRBD2	TRBJ2-5	ASSGVAGDEETQY
TRBV5-4	-	TRBJ1-2	ASSARSQGYT
TRBV6-1	-	TRBJ2-3	ASSEGVRSYTDTQY
TRBV2	-	TRBJ1-6	ASSSSLGQGTYNSPLH
TRBV7-2	TRBD1	TRBJ1-2	ASSPRQGRGYT
TRBV9	-	TRBJ2-2	ASSVHLASTTGELF
TRBV2	-	TRBJ1-4	ASSSRGTNEKLF
TRBV6-4	-	TRBJ2-1	ASSTEMGGEQF